This T cell receptor beta chain was profiled in a study of cytomegalovirus exposure and HLA in healthy donors. The study, taken as a whole, reports: Researchers reported that a few CMV-associated chains were confirmed in vitro as CMV antigen-specific. There were some V segments, including TRBV6-2 and TRBV6-3, excluded as indistinguishable.

13 Jbeta primers and 60 Vbeta primers were used for the PCR. Measured with immunoSEQ multiplex PCR; TCRdb has only the in-frame clones, and not every one. The profile shows around 85,000 clones, 80% of them singletons. Trimming cost V 5 bases and J 2 bases, with 9 bases left between them. Looked up from germline, CDR1 is SQVTM and CDR2 is ANQGSEA. This CDR3 is 12 amino acids long. Note on this clone: Its antigen remains unidentified.

Material: PBMCs. This chain connects TRBV29-1 to TRBJ1-2, with a tentative D call TRBD1 (6 bases). The sequence came from a woman aged 45-60 years in good health and CMV-seropositive. CDR3 amino acids: CSVSGQNYGYTF. The DNA of the CDR3 is TGCAGCGTTTCAGGACAGAACTATGGCTACACCTTC.